Below are 7 T cell receptor beta chains sequenced from a single sample in a study of metastatic and nonmetastatic thyroid tumors. Until they underwent thyroid surgery, no patient had received any treatment. MiXCR reprocessed the PCR reads for TCRdb. The sample lists about 23,000 clones, roughly 14% seen once, with roughly 14% in the top ten. The source material was tumor tissue. The receptors derive from a female donor with papillary thyroid cancer or a benign thyroid nodule (not recorded which). Some clones in this sample may be carry-over from other donors' samples.

This clone has a count of ten or more. Being one base from a much bigger clone, this may be a read error. The chain carries TRBV19 and TRBJ2-7; D may be TRBD2 (6 bases). Germline lookup yields CDR1 LNHDA and CDR2 SQIVND (reference sequence). This CDR3 has 14 residues. The DNA for the CDR3 is TGTGCCAGTGGTATAGCCGGGGGCTCCTACGAGCAGTACTTC. Residues: CASGIAGGSYEQYF.

This clone was seen at least ten times. The chain joins TRBV6-2 or TRBV6-3 to TRBJ2-1, with TRBD2 matching over 10 bases. The CDR3 extends over 17 amino acids. CDR1 and CDR2 from the germline V gene are MNHEY and SVGEGT. With V trimmed by 4 bases and J by 4 bases, 10 bases remained unmatched. The chain's CDR3 is CASSSFGLAGEYNEQFF. CDR3 bases: TGTGCCAGCAGTTCCTTTGGGCTAGCGGGGGAGTACAATGAGCAGTTCTTC.

This clone came up many times. The chain links TRBV7-6 to TRBJ2-1; D is unclear. Germline-derived CDR1 and CDR2 are SGHVS and FNYEAQ. The V and J ends lost 3 bases and 6 bases respectively, with 9 bases between them. There are 13 residues in the CDR3. CDR3 region: CASSLIGSNEQFF. CDR3 in DNA: TGTGCCAGCAGCTTGATCGGATCCAATGAGCAGTTCTTC.

This clone was observed at least ten times. Other DNA sequences in the same sample also yield this CDR3. The chain combines TRBV2 with TRBJ2-1; unclear D gene. With 4 bases removed from V and 4 bases from J, the gap between germline ends came to 5 bases. The CDR3 contains 12 residues. Germline V CDR1 and CDR2: SNHLY, FYNNEI. The CDR3 region has the DNA TGTGCCAGCAGTGGGCCGTACAATGAGCAGTTCTTC. Translation gives CASSGPYNEQFF.

Many counts were recorded for this clone. This CDR3 fails to terminate in the conserved phenylalanine or tryptophan, so it likely reflects a read error. This chain connects TRBV4-1 to TRBJ1-1, with 10 bases that match TRBD1. CDR3 length: 16 residues. Germline CDR1 is MGHRA and CDR2 is YSYEKL. The V gene end was trimmed by 4 bases and the J gene end by 4 bases; junction bases not matched to a gene: 9. In nucleotides, the CDR3 is TGCGCCAGCAGCCGTTTCCCTAGGGACAGGGGCACTGAAGCTTTCTCT. Protein product: CASSRFPRDRGTEAFS.

This clone appeared many times. The chain is built from TRBV3-1 and TRBJ2-7; D may be TRBD1 (5 bases). CDR1 and CDR2 from the germline V gene are LGHDT and YNNKEL (reference sequence). This CDR3 has 14 amino acids. Trimming removed 3 bases from V and 3 bases from J, with 12 bases in between. The DNA of the CDR3 is TGTGCCAGCAGCCAGGGCAGGGCGGACTACGAGCAGTACTTC. Translating it yields CASSQGRADYEQYF.

This clone has a count of ten or more. The V call is TRBV30, the J call TRBJ1-2; D might be TRBD1 (6 bases). Germline lookup yields CDR1 GTSNPN and CDR2 SVGIG (reference sequence). This CDR3 comprises 12 residues. V was trimmed by 0 bases and J by 6 bases, leaving 8 bases between them. CDR3 region: CAWSVAGDGYTF. CDR3 nucleotide sequence: TGTGCCTGGAGTGTGGCAGGGGATGGCTACACCTTC.